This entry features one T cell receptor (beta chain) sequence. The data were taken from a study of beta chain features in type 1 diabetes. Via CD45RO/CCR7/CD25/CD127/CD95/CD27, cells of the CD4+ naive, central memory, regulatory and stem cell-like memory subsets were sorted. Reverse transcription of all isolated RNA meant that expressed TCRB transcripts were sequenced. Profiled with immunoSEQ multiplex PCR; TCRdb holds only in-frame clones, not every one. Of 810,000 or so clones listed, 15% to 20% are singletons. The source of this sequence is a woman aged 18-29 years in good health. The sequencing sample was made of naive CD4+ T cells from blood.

As DNA, the CDR3 is TGTGCCAGCAGTCTCCGGGGCGGGTCATCCTACGAGCAGTACTTC. Translation: CASSLRGGSSYEQYF. The V gene is TRBV6-6, the J gene TRBJ2-7; D could derive from TRBD1 or TRBD2 (5 bases each). V lost 5 bases to trimming and J lost 1 base, with 15 bases between them. CDR3 length equals 15 residues. Germline CDR1 and CDR2: MNHNY and SVGAGI (reference sequence).